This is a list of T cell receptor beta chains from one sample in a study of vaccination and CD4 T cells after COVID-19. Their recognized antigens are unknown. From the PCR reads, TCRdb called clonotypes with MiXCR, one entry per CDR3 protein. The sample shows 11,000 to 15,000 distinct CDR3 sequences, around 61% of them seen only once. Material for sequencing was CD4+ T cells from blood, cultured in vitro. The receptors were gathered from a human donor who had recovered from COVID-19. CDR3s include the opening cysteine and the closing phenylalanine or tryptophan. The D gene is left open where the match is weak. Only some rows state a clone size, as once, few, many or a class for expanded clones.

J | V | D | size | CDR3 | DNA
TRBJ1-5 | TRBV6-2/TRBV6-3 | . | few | CASSYYDSNQPQHF | TGTGCCAGCAGTTATTACGATAGCAATCAGCCCCAGCATTTT
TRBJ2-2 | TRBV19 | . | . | CASSILGAGELFF | TGTGCCAGTAGTATACTAGGGGCCGGGGAGCTGTTTTTT
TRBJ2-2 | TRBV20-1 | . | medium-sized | CSAATNTGELFF | TGCAGTGCTGCTACGAACACCGGGGAGCTGTTTTTT
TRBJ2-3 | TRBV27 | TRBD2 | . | CASSSYPKRTSGRSDTQYF | TGTGCCAGCAGTTCCTATCCGAAGAGGACTAGCGGGAGATCAGATACGCAGTATTTT
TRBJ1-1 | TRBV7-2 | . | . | CASSPPSLNTEAFF | TGTGCCAGCAGCCCACCTAGTTTGAACACTGAAGCTTTCTTT
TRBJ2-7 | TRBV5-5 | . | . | CASTPNRGRFYEQYF | TGTGCCAGCACACCCAATCGGGGGCGATTCTACGAGCAGTACTTC
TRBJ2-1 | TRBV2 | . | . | CASSSRDYNEQFF | TGTGCCAGCAGTAGCCGGGACTACAATGAGCAGTTCTTC
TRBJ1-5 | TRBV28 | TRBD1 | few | CASSQTQQGTNQPQHF | TGTGCCAGCAGCCAAACCCAACAGGGGACTAATCAGCCCCAGCATTTT
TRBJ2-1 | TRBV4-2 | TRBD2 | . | CASSQGNDPSGSYNEQFF | TGTGCCAGCAGCCAAGGAAATGACCCTAGCGGCTCCTACAATGAGCAGTTCTTC
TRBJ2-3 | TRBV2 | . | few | CASSARLALSGDTQYF | TGTGCCAGCAGTGCCCGTCTCGCCTTATCAGGAGATACGCAGTATTTT
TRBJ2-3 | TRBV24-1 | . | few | CATSDSYTDTQYF | TGTGCCACCAGTGACTCGTACACAGATACGCAGTATTTT
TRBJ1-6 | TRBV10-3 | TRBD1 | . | CAISEFNRGSPLHF | TGTGCCATCAGTGAGTTTAACAGGGGTTCACCCCTCCACTTT
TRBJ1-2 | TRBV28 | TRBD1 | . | CASRGTGRHYGYTF | TGTGCCAGCAGGGGGACAGGCCGGCACTATGGCTACACCTTC
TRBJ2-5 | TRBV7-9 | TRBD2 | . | CASSPAGETQYF | TGTGCCAGCAGCCCAGCGGGGGAGACCCAGTACTTC
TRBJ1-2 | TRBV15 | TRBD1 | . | CATSRDVRGGDGYTF | TGTGCCACCAGCAGAGATGTTCGAGGGGGCGATGGCTACACCTTC
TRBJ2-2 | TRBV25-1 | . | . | CASSAPTDTGELFF | TGTGCCAGCAGTGCCCCCACAGACACCGGGGAGCTGTTTTTT
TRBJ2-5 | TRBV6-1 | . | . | CASSELGRGGLQETQYF | TGTGCCAGCAGTGAACTGGGACGCGGAGGGCTTCAAGAGACCCAGTACTTC
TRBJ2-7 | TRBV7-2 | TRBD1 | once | CASSLGTGGAPYEQYF | TGTGCCAGCAGCTTAGGAACAGGGGGCGCCCCCTACGAGCAGTACTTC
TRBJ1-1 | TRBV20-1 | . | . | CSAAPMNTEAFF | TGCAGTGCGGCACCCATGAACACTGAAGCTTTCTTT
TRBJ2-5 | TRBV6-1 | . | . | CASSEVTHPTLQETQYF | TGTGCCAGCAGTGAAGTAACACACCCTACACTACAAGAGACCCAGTACTTC
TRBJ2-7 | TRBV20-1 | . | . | CSLGGGPYEQYF | TGCAGCCTAGGGGGGGGGCCCTACGAGCAGTACTTC
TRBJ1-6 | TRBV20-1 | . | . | CSARDTTGADNSPLHF | TGCAGTGCTAGAGATACGACCGGGGCCGATAATTCACCCCTCCACTTT
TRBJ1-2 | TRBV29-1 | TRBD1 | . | CSVGTGFGYGYTF | TGCAGCGTGGGGACAGGGTTCGGCTATGGCTACACCTTC
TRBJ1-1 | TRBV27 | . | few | CASSLNAGDEAFF | TGTGCCAGCAGTTTAAATGCAGGCGATGAAGCTTTCTTT
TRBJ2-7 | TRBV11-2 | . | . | CASSLVNSLYEQYF | TGTGCCAGCAGCTTAGTGAACAGTTTATACGAGCAGTACTTC
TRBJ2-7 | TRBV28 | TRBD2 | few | CASHSGRVRSYEQYF | TGTGCCAGCCATAGCGGGAGAGTACGCTCCTACGAGCAGTACTTC
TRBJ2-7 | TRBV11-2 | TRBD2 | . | CASSLWAGVFEQYF | TGTGCCAGCTCTCTCTGGGCGGGAGTGTTCGAGCAGTACTTC